The rows below give T cell receptor beta chains drawn from one sample of a study of quantifying T cell responses using KT2 cells. One entry per CDR3 protein results from TCRdb running MiXCR on the UMI-ligation and nested PCR reads. The repertoire includes approximately 50,000 distinct CDR3 sequences, approximately 10% of them detected once, and more than 9% sits in the top ten. The sequencing input was PBMCs spiked with cells of the T cell clone KT2. Receptors originate from a human donor. Both conserved end residues are part of each CDR3. The D gene is left open where the match is weak. The size field is filled for only some rows; it gives once, few, many or a size class.

>-|few|TRBV5-4|TRBJ2-3
CASSLRENTDTQYF
TGTGCCAGCAGCTTGAGAGAAAACACAGATACGCAGTATTTT
>TRBD2|many|TRBV29-1|TRBJ2-1
CSVKIGGGRSYNEQFF
TGCAGCGTTAAGATCGGGGGGGGGCGAAGCTACAATGAGCAGTTCTTC
>-|many|TRBV12-3/TRBV12-4|TRBJ1-5
CASSLGHKTSNQPQHF
TGTGCCAGCAGTTTAGGTCACAAAACAAGCAATCAGCCCCAGCATTTT
>-|few|TRBV2|TRBJ2-2
CASNQETGELFF
TGTGCCAGCAATCAGGAGACCGGGGAGCTGTTTTTT
>-|few|TRBV11-1|TRBJ2-2
CASSSQGAANTGELFF
TGTGCCAGCAGCTCACAGGGCGCCGCGAACACCGGGGAGCTGTTTTTT
>-|many|TRBV27|TRBJ1-1
CASSHRERGAEAFF
TGTGCCAGCAGTCACCGGGAGAGGGGCGCTGAAGCTTTCTTT
>-|few|TRBV12-3/TRBV12-4|TRBJ1-4
CASADSNNEKLFF
TGTGCCTCAGCGGACAGCAATAATGAAAAACTGTTTTTT
>TRBD1|few|TRBV23-1|TRBJ1-4
CASSQSWDRGATNEKLFF
TGCGCCAGCAGTCAATCGTGGGACAGGGGAGCAACTAATGAAAAACTGTTTTTT
>-|many|TRBV29-1|TRBJ1-2
CSVEDTAYGYTF
TGCAGCGTTGAAGACACGGCGTATGGCTACACCTTC
>-|many|TRBV29-1|TRBJ1-1
CSVERAYREAFF
TGCAGCGTTGAACGCGCCTACAGGGAAGCTTTCTTT
>-|-|TRBV7-2|TRBJ2-5
CASSFSPGQFETQYF
TGTGCCAGCAGCTTTAGCCCCGGACAGTTCGAGACCCAGTACTTC
>TRBD2|-|TRBV27|TRBJ2-2
CASSLIAGVPGELFF
TGTGCCAGCAGTTTAATAGCGGGAGTGCCCGGGGAGCTGTTTTTT
>TRBD1|few|TRBV5-1|TRBJ2-1
CASSLDRGSNEQFF
TGCGCCAGCAGCTTGGACAGGGGGTCGAATGAGCAGTTCTTC
>-|-|TRBV27|TRBJ2-7
CASSSEGFGGDEQYF
TGTGCCAGCAGTTCCGAGGGATTTGGGGGCGACGAGCAGTACTTC
>-|-|TRBV6-5|TRBJ2-3
CASSMIRDDADTQYF
TGTGCCAGCAGTATGATCAGGGATGACGCAGATACGCAGTATTTT
>-|-|TRBV6-1|TRBJ2-2
CATPRGFKNTGELFF
TGTGCCACCCCCCGGGGATTTAAGAACACCGGGGAGCTGTTTTTT
>-|few|TRBV6-2/TRBV6-3|TRBJ2-7
CASSRGLATYEQYF
TGTGCCAGCAGTCGGGGGCTTGCAACCTACGAGCAGTACTTC
>-|few|TRBV4-2|TRBJ2-3
CASSQEVRLATDTQYF
TGTGCCAGCAGCCAAGAGGTCCGTCTAGCCACAGATACGCAGTATTTT
>-|-|TRBV20-1|TRBJ1-5
CSAREATVRCYQPQHF
TGCAGTGCTAGAGAGGCGACAGTCAGATGTTATCAGCCCCAGCATTTT
>TRBD1|-|TRBV30|TRBJ1-1
CAWSLHNRGAEAFF
TGTGCCTGGAGTTTACATAACAGGGGAGCTGAAGCTTTCTTT
>TRBD2|-|TRBV27|TRBJ2-1
CASSPFRGLAGESANEQFF
TGTGCCAGCAGTCCATTCCGCGGACTAGCGGGAGAGTCTGCTAATGAGCAGTTCTTC
>-|-|TRBV6-1|TRBJ1-4
CASSPLGGTNEKLFF
TGTGCCAGCAGTCCCTTAGGGGGGACTAATGAAAAACTGTTTTTT
>-|many|TRBV9|TRBJ2-1
CASSPTAGGSYNEQFF
TGTGCCAGCAGTCCTACTGCAGGGGGGTCCTACAATGAGCAGTTCTTC
>-|few|TRBV20-1|TRBJ1-5
CSAGRGNQPQHF
TGCAGTGCCGGAAGGGGCAATCAGCCCCAGCATTTT
>TRBD2|few|TRBV20-1|TRBJ2-1
CSAWTGTSGSTEQFF
TGCAGTGCTTGGACCGGGACTAGCGGGAGTACTGAGCAGTTCTTC
>-|few|TRBV6-2/TRBV6-3|TRBJ2-3
CASSHPTSSTDTQYF
TGTGCCAGCAGTCATCCCACTTCTAGCACAGATACGCAGTATTTT
>TRBD1|-|TRBV6-7|TRBJ1-3
CASRRDRGPDLDTIYF
TGTGCCAGCAGACGGGACAGGGGGCCCGACCTGGACACCATATATTTT
>-|many|TRBV9|TRBJ2-5
CASSVRGDREEETQYF
TGTGCCAGCAGCGTCCGGGGTGACAGGGAGGAAGAGACCCAGTACTTC
>TRBD2|few|TRBV12-3/TRBV12-4|TRBJ2-1
CASSFGGTSGYNEQFF
TGTGCCAGCAGTTTTGGAGGGACTAGCGGGTACAATGAGCAGTTCTTC
>-|few|TRBV7-8|TRBJ1-5
CASSSDRPSSNQPQHF
TGTGCCAGCAGCTCGGACCGTCCCTCTAGCAATCAGCCCCAGCATTTT
>-|-|TRBV5-1|TRBJ2-1
CASSLSSPTDEQFF
TGCGCCAGCAGCTTGAGTAGCCCCACTGATGAGCAGTTCTTC
>-|many|TRBV29-1|TRBJ2-1
CSAAVVSTYNEQFF
TGCAGCGCGGCAGTGGTTTCTACCTACAATGAGCAGTTCTTC
>TRBD2|many|TRBV7-9|TRBJ2-5
CASSNWGTSGGRETQYF
TGTGCCAGCAGCAATTGGGGTACTAGCGGGGGAAGAGAGACCCAGTACTTC
>-|many|TRBV5-5|TRBJ1-5
CASSLERQGTQPQHF
TGTGCCAGCAGCCTGGAGCGGCAGGGCACTCAGCCCCAGCATTTT
>-|few|TRBV24-1|TRBJ2-7
CATAPGETYEQYF
TGTGCCACCGCCCCGGGAGAAACCTACGAGCAGTACTTC
>TRBD1|many|TRBV6-6|TRBJ2-3
CASSRQGETDTQYF
TGTGCCAGCAGCAGACAGGGGGAGACAGATACGCAGTATTTT
>-|few|TRBV18|TRBJ2-3
CASSPERYTDTQYF
TGTGCCAGCTCACCGGAGCGGTACACAGATACGCAGTATTTT
>-|-|TRBV7-9|TRBJ2-5
CASSLGRGSGWGETQYF
TGTGCCAGCAGCTTAGGTAGAGGTTCCGGTTGGGGAGAGACCCAGTACTTC
>-|-|TRBV2|TRBJ2-1
CASSEWHRVPYNEQFF
TGTGCCAGCAGTGAATGGCACAGGGTGCCCTACAATGAGCAGTTCTTC
>-|many|TRBV2|TRBJ1-5
CASRWGDYSNQPQHF
TGTGCCAGCAGATGGGGAGATTATAGCAATCAGCCCCAGCATTTT
>-|few|TRBV12-5|TRBJ2-2
CASGHKTGELFF
TGTGCTAGTGGGCATAAGACCGGGGAGCTGTTTTTT
>TRBD2|many|TRBV20-1|TRBJ2-2
CSAREPGLASVGELFF
TGCAGTGCTAGAGAACCGGGACTAGCCTCGGTCGGGGAGCTGTTTTTT
>TRBD1|-|TRBV4-1|TRBJ1-2
CASSHRTGANYGYTF
TGCGCCAGCAGCCATCGGACAGGGGCAAACTATGGCTACACCTTC
>-|-|TRBV11-2|TRBJ2-1
CASSWMGAYNEQFF
TGTGCCAGCAGCTGGATGGGGGCCTACAATGAGCAGTTCTTC
>TRBD1|few|TRBV5-4|TRBJ2-2
CASRLTDRGQNTGELFF
TGTGCCAGCAGGTTAACCGACAGGGGTCAGAACACCGGGGAGCTGTTTTTT
>-|few|TRBV5-1|TRBJ2-7
CASSLDILGTYEQYF
TGCGCCAGCAGCTTGGACATCCTCGGGACCTACGAGCAGTACTTC
>-|-|TRBV5-1|TRBJ1-4
CASSFDQNEKLFF
TGCGCCAGCAGCTTTGACCAGAATGAAAAACTGTTTTTT
>-|-|TRBV3-1|TRBJ2-3
CASSQGLNTGFPDTQYF
TGTGCCAGCAGCCAAGGGCTAAATACAGGGTTTCCAGATACGCAGTATTTT
>-|many|TRBV9|TRBJ1-2
CASSAQTRSWYGYTF
TGTGCCAGCAGCGCCCAGACACGATCGTGGTATGGCTACACCTTC
>-|few|TRBV12-3/TRBV12-4|TRBJ2-1
CASSLTVYRSEQFF
TGTGCCAGCAGTTTAACAGTATATCGATCTGAGCAGTTCTTC
>-|-|TRBV7-3|TRBJ2-1
CASSLMGGLDEQFF
TGTGCCAGCAGCTTAATGGGGGGGCTCGATGAGCAGTTCTTC
>-|few|TRBV12-3/TRBV12-4|TRBJ2-3
CASSSDLLADTQYF
TGTGCCAGCAGCTCGGACCTGCTGGCAGATACGCAGTATTTT
>TRBD1|many|TRBV7-9|TRBJ2-1
CASSSGTATRNEQFF
TGTGCCAGCAGCTCCGGGACAGCTACACGGAATGAGCAGTTCTTC
>TRBD1|-|TRBV5-1|TRBJ2-4
CASSYYPGQGAEGERYF
TGCGCCAGCAGCTATTATCCGGGACAGGGGGCGGAGGGTGAAAGATACTTC
>TRBD1|-|TRBV6-1|TRBJ2-1
CASSEWEGGGYNEQFF
TGTGCCAGCAGTGAATGGGAAGGGGGCGGCTACAATGAGCAGTTCTTC
>TRBD1|many|TRBV6-1|TRBJ1-5
CASSPIPGGPQPQHF
TGTGCCAGCAGTCCGATACCAGGGGGCCCTCAGCCCCAGCATTTT
>-|many|TRBV5-1|TRBJ1-5
CASSLDLQADQPQHF
TGCGCCAGCAGCTTGGATCTCCAGGCCGATCAGCCCCAGCATTTT
>-|-|TRBV6-5|TRBJ1-1
CASSHYRTEAFF
TGTGCCAGCAGTCACTACAGGACTGAAGCTTTCTTT
>TRBD1|many|TRBV7-9|TRBJ2-1
CASSLGFGTGWYNEQFF
TGTGCCAGCAGCTTAGGTTTCGGGACAGGGTGGTACAATGAGCAGTTCTTC